Presented here are 7 T cell receptor beta chains from one specimen sequenced in a study of T cell repertoires in cytomegalovirus infection. Their antigens are not known. TCRdb re-derived calls from the reads in MiXCR, one entry per CDR3 protein. Among tens of thousands of distinct CDR3 sequences, approximately 19% were seen once, and the ten largest hold about 53%. Source: CD8+ T cells from cultured PBMCs, taken from culture after CMV antigen stimulation. Receptors were obtained from a human donor in good health (CMV status not recorded). Some clones in this sample may be carry-over from other donors' samples.

In its sample, this clonotype was seen many times. The chain has TRBV12-3 or TRBV12-4 and TRBJ2-7; 7 bases align to TRBD2. The CDR3 consists of 14 residues. The junction had 4 bases not matched to a gene; V was cut back by 5 bases and J by 0 bases. For the CDR3, the DNA is TGTGCCAGCAGTCCCGGACTAGGCTCCTACGAGCAGTACTTC. Residues: CASSPGLGSYEQYF.

In this sample, this clonotype turned up many times. The chain carries TRBV19 and TRBJ2-5, with 13 bases that match TRBD2. CDR3 length: 17 residues. CDR1 and CDR2 from the germline V gene are LNHDA and SQIVND (reference sequence). Trimming at V came to 4 bases and at J to 2 bases, leaving 7 bases not matched to a gene. The CDR3 DNA is TGTGCCAGTAGTAATGGGGGACTAGCGGGGTGGCAAGAGACCCAGTACTTC. It translates to CASSNGGLAGWQETQYF.

This clonotype was seen at least ten times. The rearrangement uses TRBV7-6 and TRBJ1-2; the match to TRBD1 covers 7 bases. With V trimmed by 6 bases and J by 8 bases, 12 bases remained unmatched. The V gene's germline CDR1 is SGHVS and CDR2 FNYEAQ. There are 14 residues in the CDR3. This chain's CDR3 is CASRASGTEGGYTF. In DNA, the CDR3 is TGTGCCAGCAGAGCCTCCGGGACAGAGGGGGGCTACACCTTC.

This clonotype was counted at least ten times. The chain joins TRBV7-2 to TRBJ2-7, with D perhaps matching TRBD2 (6 bases). The ends were cut back, 2 bases at V and 2 bases at J, with 16 bases in the middle. The V gene's germline CDR1 is SGHTA and CDR2 FQGNSA. The CDR3 is made up of 16 amino acids. CDR3: CASSLRFGSQAYEQYF. The CDR3, as DNA: TGTGCCAGCAGCTTACGATTCGGGAGTCAAGCCTACGAGCAGTACTTC.

This clonotype was picked up many times. The V and J genes are TRBV2 and TRBJ1-1, with D tentatively TRBD1 (5 bases). Germline CDR1 and CDR2: SNHLY and FYNNEI. V was cut by 5 bases and J by 2 bases, with 12 bases left in between. The CDR3 consists of 14 residues. The CDR3 reads CASSFSTENTEAFF. CDR3 sequence (DNA): TGTGCCAGCAGTTTTTCGACAGAAAACACTGAAGCTTTCTTT.

This clonotype was observed many times. The chain employs TRBV7-9 and TRBJ1-5; D is uncertain. With 2 bases removed from V and 3 bases from J, the gap between germline ends came to 8 bases. Germline-derived CDR1 and CDR2 are SEHNR and FQNEAQ (reference sequence). There are 14 residues in the CDR3. CDR3 coding DNA: TGTGCCAGCAGCTTAATCGGAGACAATCAGCCCCAGCATTTT. It encodes CASSLIGDNQPQHF. The full variable domain, in which reference TRBV7-9 and TRBJ1-5 provide the parts outside the CDR3, is DTGVSQNPRHKITKRGQNVTFRCDPISEHNRLYWYRQTLGQGPEFLTYFQNEAQLEKSRLLSDRFSAERPKGSFSTLEIQRTEQGDSAMYLCASSLIGDNQPQHFGDGTRLSIL.

In this sample, this clonotype turned up a few times. Just one base apart from a much larger clone, this may be a read error. The chain couples TRBV15 to TRBJ2-1; TRBD2 aligns across 9 bases. From germline, CDR1 is LNHNV and CDR2 YYDKDF (reference sequence). The length of the CDR3 is 15 residues. CDR3 nucleotide sequence: TGTGCCACCAGCAGAGAGGGCGGGAGGGCCTCTGAGCAGCTCTTC. Amino acids: CATSREGGRASEQLF.